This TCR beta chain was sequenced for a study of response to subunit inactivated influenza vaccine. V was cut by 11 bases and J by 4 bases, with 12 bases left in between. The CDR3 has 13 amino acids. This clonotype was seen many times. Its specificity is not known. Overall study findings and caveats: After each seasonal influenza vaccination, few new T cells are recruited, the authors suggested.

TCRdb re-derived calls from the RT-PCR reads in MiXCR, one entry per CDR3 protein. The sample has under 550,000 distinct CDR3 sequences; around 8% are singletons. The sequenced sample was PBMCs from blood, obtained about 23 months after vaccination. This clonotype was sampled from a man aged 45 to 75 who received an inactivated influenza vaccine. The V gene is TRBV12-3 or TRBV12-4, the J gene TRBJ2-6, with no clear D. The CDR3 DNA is TGTGCCGGAAAGTCGGCAGGGGCCAACGTCCTGACTTTC. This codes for CAGKSAGANVLTF.